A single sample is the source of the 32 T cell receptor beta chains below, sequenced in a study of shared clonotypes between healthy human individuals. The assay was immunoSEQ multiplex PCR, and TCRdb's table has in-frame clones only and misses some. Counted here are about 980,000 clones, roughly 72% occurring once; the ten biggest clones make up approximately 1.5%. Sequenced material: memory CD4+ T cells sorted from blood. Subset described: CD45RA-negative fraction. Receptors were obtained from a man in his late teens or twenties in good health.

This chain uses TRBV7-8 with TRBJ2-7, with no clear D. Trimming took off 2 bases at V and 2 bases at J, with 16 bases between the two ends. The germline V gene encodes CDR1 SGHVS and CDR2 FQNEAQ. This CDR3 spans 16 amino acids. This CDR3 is CASSLKVLERPYEQYF. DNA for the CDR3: TGTGCCAGCAGCTTAAAGGTGTTGGAACGACCCTACGAGCAGTACTTC.

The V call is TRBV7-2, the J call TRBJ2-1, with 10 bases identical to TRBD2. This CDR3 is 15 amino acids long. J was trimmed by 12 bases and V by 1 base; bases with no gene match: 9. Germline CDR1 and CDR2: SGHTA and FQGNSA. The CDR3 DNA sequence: TGTGCCAGCAGCTTAGACGCTAGCGGGAGAGTCGGGCAGTTCTTC. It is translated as CASSLDASGRVGQFF.

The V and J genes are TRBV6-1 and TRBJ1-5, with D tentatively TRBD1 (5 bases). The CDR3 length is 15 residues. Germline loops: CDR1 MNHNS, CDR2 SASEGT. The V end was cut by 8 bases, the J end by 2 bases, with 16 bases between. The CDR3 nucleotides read TGTGCCAGCTTGTGGGGCGGCCGAGGCAATCAGCCCCAGCATTTT. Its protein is CASLWGGRGNQPQHF.

The CDR3 DNA follows: TGCGCCAGCAGCCCCTTTGGGGGACAGAATGGGGAGACCCAGTACTTC. It yields the protein CASSPFGGQNGETQYF. J is TRBJ2-5 and V is TRBV5-1, with 7 positions matching TRBD1. V dropped 4 bases and J dropped 5; count of bases not matched to a gene: 14. Germline V gives CDR1 SGHRS, CDR2 YFSETQ. The CDR3 sequence is 16 residues long.

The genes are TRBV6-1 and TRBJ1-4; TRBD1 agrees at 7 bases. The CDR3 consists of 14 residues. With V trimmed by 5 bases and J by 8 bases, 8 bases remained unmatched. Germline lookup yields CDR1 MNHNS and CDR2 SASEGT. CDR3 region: CASSFATGTEKLFF. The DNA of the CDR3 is TGTGCCAGCAGTTTCGCGACAGGGACAGAAAAACTGTTTTTT.

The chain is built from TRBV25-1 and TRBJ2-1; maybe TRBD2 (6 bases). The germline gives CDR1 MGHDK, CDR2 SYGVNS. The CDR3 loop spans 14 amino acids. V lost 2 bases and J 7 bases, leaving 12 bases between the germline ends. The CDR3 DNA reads TGTGCCAGCAGTGAAGGTAGCGGAAAGAATGAGCAGTTCTTC. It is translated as CASSEGSGKNEQFF.

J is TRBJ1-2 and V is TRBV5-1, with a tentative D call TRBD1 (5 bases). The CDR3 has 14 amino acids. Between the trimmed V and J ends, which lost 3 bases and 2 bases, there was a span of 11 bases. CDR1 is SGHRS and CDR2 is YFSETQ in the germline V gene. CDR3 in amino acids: CASSSQGGNYGYTF. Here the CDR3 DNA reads TGCGCCAGCAGCTCGCAGGGAGGCAACTATGGCTACACCTTC.

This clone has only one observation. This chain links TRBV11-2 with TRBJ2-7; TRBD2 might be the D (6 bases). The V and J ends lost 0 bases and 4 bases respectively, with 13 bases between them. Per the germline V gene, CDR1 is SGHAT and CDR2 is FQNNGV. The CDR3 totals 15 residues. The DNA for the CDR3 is TGTGCCAGCAGCTTAGATGTGGGGGACTGGTACGAGCAGTACTTC. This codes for CASSLDVGDWYEQYF.

CDR3 coding DNA: TGTGCCAGCAGCTCTGGACTAGTTCAAGAGACCCAGTACTTC. Its translation: CASSSGLVQETQYF. The V and J genes are TRBV5-4 and TRBJ2-5; TRBD2 aligns across 7 bases. Germline V lookup: CDR1 SGHNT, CDR2 YYREEE (reference sequence). V dropped 3 bases and J dropped 2; count of bases not matched to a gene: 4. The CDR3 runs to 14 residues.

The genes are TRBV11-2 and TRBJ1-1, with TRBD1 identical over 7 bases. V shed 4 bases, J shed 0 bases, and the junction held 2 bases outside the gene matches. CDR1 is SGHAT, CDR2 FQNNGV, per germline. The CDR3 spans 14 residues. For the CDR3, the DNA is TGTGCCAGCAGCTCCGGGACAGTGAACACTGAAGCTTTCTTT. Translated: CASSSGTVNTEAFF. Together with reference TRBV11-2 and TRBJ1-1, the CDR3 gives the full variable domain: EAGVAQSPRYKIIEKRQSVAFWCNPISGHATLYWYQQILGQGPKLLIQFQNNGVVDDSQLPKDRFSAERLKGVDSTLKIQPAKLEDSAVYLCASSSGTVNTEAFFGQGTRLTVV.

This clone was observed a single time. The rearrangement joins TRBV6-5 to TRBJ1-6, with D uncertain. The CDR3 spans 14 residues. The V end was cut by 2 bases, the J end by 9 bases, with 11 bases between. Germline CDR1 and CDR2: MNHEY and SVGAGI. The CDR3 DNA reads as TGTGCCAGCAGTTACAACAGTTTAGGTTCACCCCTCCACTTT. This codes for CASSYNSLGSPLHF.

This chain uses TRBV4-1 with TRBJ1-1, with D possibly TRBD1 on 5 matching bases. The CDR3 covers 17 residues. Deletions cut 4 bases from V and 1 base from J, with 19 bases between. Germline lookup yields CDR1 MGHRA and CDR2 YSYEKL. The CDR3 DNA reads TGCGCCAGCAGCCTTCAACCCCGGGACGTCTGGAACACTGAAGCTTTCTTT. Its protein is CASSLQPRDVWNTEAFF.

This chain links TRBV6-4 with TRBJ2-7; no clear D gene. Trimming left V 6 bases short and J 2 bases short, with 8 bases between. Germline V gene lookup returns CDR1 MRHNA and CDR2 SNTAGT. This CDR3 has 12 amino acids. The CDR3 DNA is TGTGCCAGCAGGTTTCCTCCCTACGAGCAGTACTTC. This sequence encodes CASRFPPYEQYF.

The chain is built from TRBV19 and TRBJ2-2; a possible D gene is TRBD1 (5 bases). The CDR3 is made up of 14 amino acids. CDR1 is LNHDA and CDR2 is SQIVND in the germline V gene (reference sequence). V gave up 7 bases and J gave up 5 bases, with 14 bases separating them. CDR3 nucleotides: TGTGCCAGTACCAAGGGGATGTATACCGGGGAGCTGTTTTTT. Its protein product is CASTKGMYTGELFF. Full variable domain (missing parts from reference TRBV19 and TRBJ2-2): DGGITQSPKYLFRKEGQNVTLSCEQNLNHDAMYWYRQDPGQGLRLIYYSQIVNDFQKGDIAEGYSVSREKKESFPLTVTSAQKNPTAFYLCASTKGMYTGELFFGEGSRLTVL.

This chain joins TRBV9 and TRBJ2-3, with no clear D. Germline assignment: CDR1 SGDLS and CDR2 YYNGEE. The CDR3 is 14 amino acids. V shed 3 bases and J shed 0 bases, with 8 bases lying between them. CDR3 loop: CASSEWRSTDTQYF. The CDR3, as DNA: TGTGCCAGCAGCGAGTGGCGTAGCACAGATACGCAGTATTTT.

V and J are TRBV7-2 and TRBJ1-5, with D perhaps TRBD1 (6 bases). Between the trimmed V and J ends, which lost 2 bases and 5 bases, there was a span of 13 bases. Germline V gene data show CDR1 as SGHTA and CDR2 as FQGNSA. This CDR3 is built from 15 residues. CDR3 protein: CASSLYPGADQPQHF. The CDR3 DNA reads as TGTGCCAGCAGCTTATATCCAGGGGCTGATCAGCCCCAGCATTTT.

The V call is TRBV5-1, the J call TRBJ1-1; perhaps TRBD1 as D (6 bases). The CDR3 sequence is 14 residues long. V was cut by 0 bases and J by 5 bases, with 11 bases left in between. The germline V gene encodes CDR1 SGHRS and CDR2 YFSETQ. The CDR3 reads CASSLASQGTEAFF. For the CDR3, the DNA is TGCGCCAGCAGCTTGGCCTCACAGGGAACTGAAGCTTTCTTT.

In DNA form, the CDR3 reads TGTGCCAGCAGCAAAAAAGGGCAGGGAGGAGCTTTCTTT. Its protein is CASSKKGQGGAFF. The rearrangement links TRBV21-1 to TRBJ1-1. TRBV21-1 is described as a pseudogene. This CDR3 has 13 residues.

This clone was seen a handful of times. The CDR3, as DNA: TGTGCCAGCAGTTATGCCCTAGGAAGGGACTACACCTTC. It translates to CASSYALGRDYTF. This sequence joins TRBV27 and TRBJ1-2; D uncertain. The V gene's germline CDR1 is MNHEY and CDR2 SMNVEV (reference sequence). V was pared by 4 bases and J by 10 bases, with 16 bases between. The CDR3 has 13 residues.

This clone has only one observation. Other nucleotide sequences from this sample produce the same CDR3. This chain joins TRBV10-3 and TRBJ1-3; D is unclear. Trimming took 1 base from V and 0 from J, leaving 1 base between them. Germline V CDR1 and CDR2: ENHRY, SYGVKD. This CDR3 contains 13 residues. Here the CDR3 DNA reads TGTGCCATCAGTGAGTACTCTGGAAACACCATATATTTT. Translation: CAISEYSGNTIYF.

In DNA form, the CDR3 reads TGTGCCAGCAGCCCCCAGTGGGGGTGGGAAAACACCATATATTTT. This encodes CASSPQWGWENTIYF. This chain connects TRBV7-2 to TRBJ1-3, with a weak D call TRBD1 (5 bases). V was clipped by 5 bases and J by 6 bases, with 17 bases between them. Germline loops: CDR1 SGHTA, CDR2 FQGNSA. CDR3 length equals 15 residues.

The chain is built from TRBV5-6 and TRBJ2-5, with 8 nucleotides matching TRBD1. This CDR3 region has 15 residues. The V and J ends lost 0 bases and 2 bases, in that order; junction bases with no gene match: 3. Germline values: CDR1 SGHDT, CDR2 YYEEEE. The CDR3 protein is CASSLGTGPQETQYF. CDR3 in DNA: TGTGCCAGCAGCTTGGGGACAGGGCCGCAAGAGACCCAGTACTTC.

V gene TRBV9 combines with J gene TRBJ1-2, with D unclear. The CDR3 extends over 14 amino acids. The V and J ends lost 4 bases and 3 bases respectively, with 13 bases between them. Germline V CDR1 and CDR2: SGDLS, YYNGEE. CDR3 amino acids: CASSPPDKDYGYTF. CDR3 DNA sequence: TGTGCCAGCAGCCCCCCAGACAAGGACTATGGCTACACCTTC.

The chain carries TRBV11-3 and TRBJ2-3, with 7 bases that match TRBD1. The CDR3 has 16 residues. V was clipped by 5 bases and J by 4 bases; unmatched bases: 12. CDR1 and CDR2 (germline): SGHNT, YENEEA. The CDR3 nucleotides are TGTGCCAGCAGCCCGGGACAGTTTGATTCGTCAGATACGCAGTATTTT. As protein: CASSPGQFDSSDTQYF. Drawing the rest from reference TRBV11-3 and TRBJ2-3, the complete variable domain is EAGVVQSPRYKIIEKKQPVAFWCNPISGHNTLYWYLQNLGQGPELLIRYENEEAVDDSQLPKDRFSAERLKGVDSTLKIQPAELGDSAVYLCASSPGQFDSSDTQYFGPGTRLTVL.

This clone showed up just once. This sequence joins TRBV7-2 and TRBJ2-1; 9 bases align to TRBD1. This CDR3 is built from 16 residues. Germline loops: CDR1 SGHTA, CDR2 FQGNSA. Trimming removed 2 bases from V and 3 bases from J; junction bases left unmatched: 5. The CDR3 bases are TGTGCCAGCAGCTTATCTGCGGGACAGGGCTACAATGAGCAGTTCTTC. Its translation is CASSLSAGQGYNEQFF.

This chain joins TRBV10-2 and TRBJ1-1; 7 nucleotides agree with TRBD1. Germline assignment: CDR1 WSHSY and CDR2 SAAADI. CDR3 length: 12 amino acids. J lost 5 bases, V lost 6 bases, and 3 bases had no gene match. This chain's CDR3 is CASRTGVTEAFF. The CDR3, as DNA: TGCGCCAGCAGAACAGGGGTGACTGAAGCTTTCTTT.

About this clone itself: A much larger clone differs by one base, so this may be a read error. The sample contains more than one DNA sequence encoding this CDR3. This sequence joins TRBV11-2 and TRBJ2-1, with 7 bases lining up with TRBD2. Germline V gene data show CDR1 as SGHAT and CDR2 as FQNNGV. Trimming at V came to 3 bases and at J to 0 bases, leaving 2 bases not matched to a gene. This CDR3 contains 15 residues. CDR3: CASSLGGSSYNEQFF. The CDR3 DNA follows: TGTGCCAGCAGCTTGGGCGGGAGCTCCTACAATGAGCAGTTCTTC.

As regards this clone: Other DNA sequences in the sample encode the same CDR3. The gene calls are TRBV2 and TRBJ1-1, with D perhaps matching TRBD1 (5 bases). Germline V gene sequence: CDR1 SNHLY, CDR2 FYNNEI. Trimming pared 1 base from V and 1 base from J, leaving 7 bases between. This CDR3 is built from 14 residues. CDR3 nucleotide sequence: TGTGCCAGCAGTGAAGGGGGACGGAACACTGAAGCTTTCTTT. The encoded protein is CASSEGGRNTEAFF.

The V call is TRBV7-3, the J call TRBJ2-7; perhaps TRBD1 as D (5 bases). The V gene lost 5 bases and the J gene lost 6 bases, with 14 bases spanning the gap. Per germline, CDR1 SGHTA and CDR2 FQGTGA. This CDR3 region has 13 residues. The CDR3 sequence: CASSKTVTGEQYF. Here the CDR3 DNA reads TGTGCCAGCAGCAAGACAGTTACGGGCGAGCAGTACTTC.

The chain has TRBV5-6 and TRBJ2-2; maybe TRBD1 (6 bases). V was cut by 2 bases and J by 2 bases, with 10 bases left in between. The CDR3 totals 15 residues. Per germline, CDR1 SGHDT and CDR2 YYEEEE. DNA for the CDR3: TGTGCCAGCAGCTTAACAGGGATTAACACCGGGGAGCTGTTTTTT. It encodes CASSLTGINTGELFF.

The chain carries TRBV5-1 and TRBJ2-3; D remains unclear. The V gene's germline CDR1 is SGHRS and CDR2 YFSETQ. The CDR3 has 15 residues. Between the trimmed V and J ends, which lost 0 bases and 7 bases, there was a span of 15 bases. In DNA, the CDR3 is TGCGCCAGCAGCTTGGAACCTGGGAATACGAATACGCAGTATTTT. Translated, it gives CASSLEPGNTNTQYF.

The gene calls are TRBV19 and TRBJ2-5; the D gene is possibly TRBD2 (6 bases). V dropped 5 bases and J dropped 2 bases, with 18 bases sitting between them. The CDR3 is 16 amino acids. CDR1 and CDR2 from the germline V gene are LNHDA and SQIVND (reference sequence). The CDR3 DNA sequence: TGTGCCAGTAGTCCACTTCAGGGTAGCGGACAAGAGACCCAGTACTTC. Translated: CASSPLQGSGQETQYF. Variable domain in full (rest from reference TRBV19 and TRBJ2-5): DGGITQSPKYLFRKEGQNVTLSCEQNLNHDAMYWYRQDPGQGLRLIYYSQIVNDFQKGDIAEGYSVSREKKESFPLTVTSAQKNPTAFYLCASSPLQGSGQETQYFGPGTRLLVL.